This entry lists 3 T cell receptor beta chains sequenced from one sample in a study of blood T cell repertoires in COVID-19. Profiled with immunoSEQ multiplex PCR; TCRdb holds only in-frame clones, not every one. The sample shows roughly 170,000 clones, 84% of them seen only once. Material for sequencing was peripheral blood. The receptors shown here come from a man between 35 and 55 years old who had recovered from COVID-19.

This clone is a singleton in its sample. The chain couples TRBV7-9 to TRBJ1-1; possibly TRBD1 for D (6 bases). The V end lost 4 bases, the J end lost 6 bases, and 15 bases lay between the germline ends. Germline CDR1 and CDR2: SEHNR and FQNEAQ (reference sequence). CDR3 length equals 14 residues. DNA for the CDR3: TGTGCCAGCAGCTCCGCCACAGGGTTCTCTGAAGCTTTCTTT. Amino acid sequence: CASSSATGFSEAFF.

V gene TRBV6-2 or TRBV6-3 combines with J gene TRBJ2-7, with 7 bases lining up with TRBD1. Germline CDR1 and CDR2: MNHEY and SVGEGT. With 2 bases clipped from V and 0 bases from J, the junction kept 1 base outside the gene matches. This CDR3 has 14 residues. CDR3 bases: TGTGCCAGCAGTTACGGGACAGACTCCTACGAGCAGTACTTC. Its protein product is CASSYGTDSYEQYF.

This clone has only a few counts. The chain carries TRBV30 and TRBJ1-5; TRBD1 matches 7 bases. Germline V gives CDR1 GTSNPN, CDR2 SVGIG (reference sequence). The CDR3 has 14 amino acids. V lost 0 bases and J lost 2; bases outside the gene matches: 1. CDR3 nucleotides: TGTGCCTGGAGTGTAACAGGGGGCAATCAGCCCCAGCATTTT. It yields the protein CAWSVTGGNQPQHF.